This entry lists 29 T cell receptor beta chains sequenced from one sample in a study of blood T cell repertoires in COVID-19. Libraries were prepared by immunoSEQ multiplex PCR; TCRdb keeps only in-frame clonotypes and omits some of them. The sample carries 150,000 to 190,000 clones, about 86% recorded once. The material sequenced was PBMCs or T cells enriched from blood (not recorded which). Receptors originate from a middle-aged man who had recovered from COVID-19.

The rearrangement links TRBV7-9 to TRBJ2-7; 7 bases align to TRBD1. Trimming cost V 5 bases and J 5 bases; bases outside gene matches: 9. The germline V gene encodes CDR1 SEHNR and CDR2 FQNEAQ (reference sequence). The CDR3 has 14 residues. CDR3 region: CASSPTGVRDEQYF. DNA for the CDR3: TGTGCCAGCAGCCCAACAGGGGTGCGCGACGAGCAGTACTTC. The variable domain in full, completed from reference TRBV7-9 and TRBJ2-7, reads DTGVSQNPRHKITKRGQNVTFRCDPISEHNRLYWYRQTLGQGPEFLTYFQNEAQLEKSRLLSDRFSAERPKGSFSTLEIQRTEQGDSAMYLCASSPTGVRDEQYFGPGTRLTVT.

The chain uses TRBV6-1 and TRBJ1-5; possible D gene TRBD1, 6 bases. Germline V gene lookup returns CDR1 MNHNS and CDR2 SASEGT. Trimming left V 0 bases short and J 6 bases short, with 12 bases between. The CDR3 runs 15 residues. The CDR3 sequence is CASSEALRGFQPQHF. The CDR3 DNA reads TGTGCCAGCAGTGAAGCGCTGAGGGGGTTTCAGCCCCAGCATTTT.

The J gene is TRBJ2-5, the V gene TRBV4-3, with no clear D. With 0 bases removed from V and 7 bases from J, the gap between germline ends came to 12 bases. Germline CDR1 LGHNA, CDR2 YSLEER. This CDR3 region has 14 residues. Here the CDR3 DNA reads TGCGCCAGCAGCCAAGATGTAGGTAGAGGGACCCAGTACTTC. Translation: CASSQDVGRGTQYF.

The CDR3 DNA reads as TGTGCCAGCAGCGCCCCGGGACAGGGGAACTATGGCTACACCTTC. Translating gives CASSAPGQGNYGYTF. This chain connects TRBV11-2 to TRBJ1-2; 10 bases map to TRBD1. The J segment lost 2 bases and the V segment lost 5 bases, leaving 5 bases of the junction unmatched. The CDR3 sequence is 15 residues long. Germline V gene lookup returns CDR1 SGHAT and CDR2 FQNNGV.

This chain uses TRBV19 with TRBJ2-1; 10 nucleotides agree with TRBD1. CDR3 size: 16 residues. The junction had 7 bases not matched to a gene; V was cut back by 5 bases and J by 3 bases. Germline CDR1 and CDR2: LNHDA and SQIVND (reference sequence). This CDR3 is CASSVGQGVFYNEQFF. The CDR3 DNA follows: TGTGCCAGTAGTGTCGGACAGGGGGTTTTCTACAATGAGCAGTTCTTC.

The CDR3 loop reads CASSVEFSRGSPLHF. In nucleotides, the CDR3 is TGTGCCAGCAGCGTAGAGTTCAGCCGGGGTTCACCCCTCCACTTT. This chain joins TRBV9 and TRBJ1-6; D remains ambiguous. The germline V gene encodes CDR1 SGDLS and CDR2 YYNGEE. This CDR3 contains 15 residues. Trimming left V 0 bases short and J 9 bases short, with 13 bases between.

This chain links TRBV9 with TRBJ1-2, with TRBD1 matching 8 bases. The V gene's germline CDR1 is SGDLS and CDR2 YYNGEE. Trimming at V came to 3 bases and at J to 5 bases, leaving 6 bases not matched to a gene. The CDR3 extends over 14 amino acids. For the CDR3, the DNA is TGTGCCAGCAGCGCAAGGACAGGGTTGTATGGCTACACCTTC. As protein: CASSARTGLYGYTF.

V usage is TRBV7-9 and J usage is TRBJ1-3, with a weak D call TRBD1 (5 bases). Between the trimmed V and J ends, which lost 5 bases and 1 base, there was a span of 15 bases. CDR1 and CDR2 (germline): SEHNR, FQNEAQ (reference sequence). The CDR3 length is 16 residues. The CDR3 nucleotides read TGTGCCAGCAGCCCGCAGGGAGGGGAATCTGGAAACACCATATATTTT. Translation: CASSPQGGESGNTIYF.

The V and J genes are TRBV3-1 (or the pseudogene TRBV3-2) and TRBJ2-2; 7 bases map to TRBD2. The germline V gene encodes CDR1 LGHDT and CDR2 YNNKEL (reference sequence). CDR3 size: 17 residues. V lost 4 bases to trimming and J lost 6 bases; unmatched junction nucleotides: 14. CDR3 nucleotide sequence: TGTGCCAGCAGCCGTCGGGACTACAGCTTCGGGGCCGGGGAGCTGTTTTTT. Its protein product is CASSRRDYSFGAGELFF.

This rearrangement joins TRBV9 to TRBJ1-6, with 7 bases lining up with TRBD1. Unmatched junction bases numbered 8, after V lost 4 bases and J lost 7 bases. Germline CDR1 SGDLS, CDR2 YYNGEE. The CDR3 has 15 residues. The CDR3, as DNA: TGTGCCAGCAGCCCAGGGGACAGCCCAAATTCACCCCTCCACTTT. Amino acids: CASSPGDSPNSPLHF.

V usage is TRBV7-2 and J usage is TRBJ1-4; 7 bases line up with TRBD1. This CDR3 is built from 15 residues. The germline V gene encodes CDR1 SGHTA and CDR2 FQGNSA. The trim removed 5 bases at V and 2 bases at J, leaving 5 bases unmatched. CDR3 residues: CASSRGDSTNEKLFF. The CDR3 DNA is TGTGCCAGCAGCCGCGGGGACAGCACTAATGAAAAACTGTTTTTT.

The V gene is TRBV25-1, the J gene TRBJ2-7; 9 bases fit TRBD1. J was trimmed by 2 bases and V by 4 bases; bases with no gene match: 3. The germline gives CDR1 MGHDK, CDR2 SYGVNS. The CDR3 totals 14 residues. The CDR3: CASSAGTGPYEQYF. In DNA, the CDR3 is TGTGCCAGCAGTGCGGGGACAGGGCCCTACGAGCAGTACTTC.

The V call is TRBV19, the J call TRBJ1-5, with TRBD1 matching 9 bases. The CDR3 has 16 amino acids. Looked up from germline, CDR1 is LNHDA and CDR2 is SQIVND (reference sequence). V dropped 5 bases and J dropped 1; count of bases not matched to a gene: 6. The CDR3 sequence: CASSRGTGGSNQPQHF. Written as DNA, the CDR3 is TGTGCCAGTAGTCGCGGCACAGGGGGCAGCAATCAGCCCCAGCATTTT.

The genes are TRBV3-1 (or the pseudogene TRBV3-2) and TRBJ2-7, with 7 nucleotides matching TRBD1. V lost 2 bases, J lost 2 bases, and 3 bases stayed unmatched. CDR3 length: 14 residues. From germline, CDR1 is LGHDT and CDR2 YNNKEL (reference sequence). Written as DNA, the CDR3 is TGTGCCAGCAGCCAATACGACAGGGCCTACGAGCAGTACTTC. This codes for CASSQYDRAYEQYF.

In DNA form, the CDR3 reads TGCGCCAGCAGCTTCGGGGGGAGAGAGACCCAGTACTTC. Translated, it gives CASSFGGRETQYF. The J gene is TRBJ2-5, the V gene TRBV5-1, with 7 bases fitting TRBD2. Trimming removed 2 bases from V and 4 bases from J; junction bases left unmatched: 2. This CDR3 has 13 residues. Germline loops: CDR1 SGHRS, CDR2 YFSETQ.

This clone was recorded once. The chain is built from TRBV7-3 and TRBJ2-1, with D hard to call. From germline, CDR1 is SGHTA and CDR2 FQGTGA. This CDR3 contains 13 residues. The V end lost 5 bases, the J end lost 8 bases, and 13 bases lay between the germline ends. CDR3 nucleotide sequence: TGTGCCAGCAGCCTCGCACGTGCAGATGAGCAGTTCTTC. Translation gives CASSLARADEQFF.

This chain joins TRBV7-8 and TRBJ2-1; D is unclear. The CDR3 length is 16 residues. V lost 0 bases and J 0 bases, leaving 9 bases between the germline ends. The V gene's germline CDR1 is SGHVS and CDR2 FQNEAQ. The CDR3 loop is CASSLAGASSYNEQFF. In DNA, the CDR3 is TGTGCCAGCAGCTTAGCTGGTGCTAGCTCCTACAATGAGCAGTTCTTC.

V is TRBV5-1 and J is TRBJ1-1; TRBD1 might be the D (6 bases). The CDR3 contains 17 residues. Trimming took off 0 bases at V and 3 bases at J, with 18 bases between the two ends. CDR1 and CDR2 from the germline V gene are SGHRS and YFSETQ. CDR3 DNA sequence: TGCGCCAGCAGCTTGGCCGGGACATGGGCCGAGGACACTGAAGCTTTCTTT. The encoded protein is CASSLAGTWAEDTEAFF. The full variable domain, rest sourced from reference TRBV5-1 and TRBJ1-1, is KAGVTQTPRYLIKTRGQQVTLSCSPISGHRSVSWYQQTPGQGLQFLFEYFSETQRNKGNFPGRFSGRQFSNSRSEMNVSTLELGDSALYLCASSLAGTWAEDTEAFFGQGTRLTVV.

The rearrangement joins TRBV24-1 to TRBJ2-3; 8 bases line up with TRBD1. CDR3 length: 16 amino acids. The germline V gene encodes CDR1 KGHDR and CDR2 SFDVKD. V dropped 3 bases and J dropped 1; count of bases not matched to a gene: 5. The DNA of the CDR3 is TGTGCCACCAGTGATCCACAGGGGGTAGGCACAGATACGCAGTATTTT. Translating it yields CATSDPQGVGTDTQYF.

V gene TRBV7-6 combines with J gene TRBJ2-1; 9 nucleotides align to TRBD2. CDR3 size: 15 residues. From germline, CDR1 is SGHVS and CDR2 FNYEAQ. Trimming at V came to 5 bases and at J to 5 bases, leaving 7 bases not matched to a gene. CDR3 bases: TGTGCCAGCAGCCGGGGAGCGGGGGGCGACAATGAGCAGTTCTTC. This encodes CASSRGAGGDNEQFF.

The chain is built from TRBV5-4 and TRBJ1-1; D remains unclear. This CDR3 spans 14 amino acids. Trimming removed 0 bases from V and 1 base from J, with 7 bases in between. CDR1 and CDR2 from the germline V gene are SGHNT and YYREEE (reference sequence). CDR3 sequence: CASSLASRNTEAFF. CDR3 DNA sequence: TGTGCCAGCAGCTTGGCCTCCAGGAACACTGAAGCTTTCTTT.

This clone was found a few times. The chain employs TRBV5-8 and TRBJ1-6, with TRBD1 matching 10 bases. J lost 10 bases, V lost 4 bases, and 17 bases had no gene match. This CDR3 has 18 residues. The germline gives CDR1 SGHTS, CDR2 YDEGEE. The CDR3 coding sequence is TGTGCCAGCAGCCTAGCCTTTTCTTCCGGGACAGGGGAGTCACCCCTCCACTTT. Translated, it gives CASSLAFSSGTGESPLHF.

This clone was seen a single time. This chain connects TRBV5-5 to TRBJ2-5, with D tentatively TRBD2 (6 bases). V dropped 3 bases and J dropped 3 bases, with 18 bases sitting between them. The length of the CDR3 is 16 residues. CDR1 and CDR2 (germline): SGHKS, YYEKEE (reference sequence). The DNA of the CDR3 is TGTGCCAGCAGCTCCTCGGTGGGGGGTGGTAAAGAGACCCAGTACTTC. This gives the protein CASSSSVGGGKETQYF. Full variable domain (outside the CDR3, taken from reference TRBV5-5 and TRBJ2-5): DAGVTQSPTHLIKTRGQQVTLRCSPISGHKSVSWYQQVLGQGPQFIFQYYEKEERGRGNFPDRFSARQFPNYSSELNVNALLLGDSALYLCASSSSVGGGKETQYFGPGTRLLVL.

In DNA form, the CDR3 reads TGTGCCAGCAGCCCGTGGACAGGGAATAACTATGGCTACACCTTC. Protein sequence: CASSPWTGNNYGYTF. V gene TRBV7-2 combines with J gene TRBJ1-2; 8 positions agree with TRBD1. The germline gives CDR1 SGHTA, CDR2 FQGNSA. V lost 5 bases to trimming and J lost 1 base; unmatched junction nucleotides: 6. The CDR3 length is 15 residues.

J is TRBJ1-6 and V is TRBV4-1; a weak D match, TRBD1 (5 bases). Germline CDR1 is MGHRA and CDR2 is YSYEKL. V lost 4 bases, J lost 12 bases, and 10 bases lay in between. The CDR3 contains 12 residues. DNA of the CDR3: TGCGCCAGCAGCCTCCGGCAGGGACCCCTCCACTTT. The encoded protein is CASSLRQGPLHF.

The chain uses TRBV7-2 and TRBJ1-4; D gene uncertain. The germline V and J ends were trimmed by 1 base and 7 bases, with 7 bases remaining between them. This CDR3 has 13 residues. CDR1 and CDR2 (germline): SGHTA, FQGNSA. For the CDR3, the DNA is TGTGCCAGCAGCTTAGGGTATAGTGAAAAACTGTTTTTT. Encoded protein: CASSLGYSEKLFF.

This chain links TRBV18 with TRBJ2-5, with 12 bases lining up with TRBD2. The CDR3 runs 15 residues. With V trimmed by 3 bases and J by 3 bases, 2 bases remained unmatched. Germline CDR1 is KGHSH and CDR2 is LQKENI. Written as DNA, the CDR3 is TGTGCCAGCTCACCTGGACTAGCGGGGAAAGAGACCCAGTACTTC. It translates to CASSPGLAGKETQYF.

In this sample, this clone turned up once. V is TRBV19 and J is TRBJ2-7; TRBD1 agrees at 9 bases. The length of the CDR3 is 16 residues. Germline assignment: CDR1 LNHDA and CDR2 SQIVND (reference sequence). The trim removed 7 bases at V and 5 bases at J, leaving 15 bases unmatched. CDR3 nucleotide sequence: TGTGCCAGTACCAACAAACCCCGGGACAGGGAACACGAGCAGTACTTC. As protein: CASTNKPRDREHEQYF.

The chain couples TRBV7-2 to TRBJ1-1; TRBD1 might be the D (6 bases). Germline assignment: CDR1 SGHTA and CDR2 FQGNSA. V was clipped by 5 bases and J by 4 bases, with 14 bases between them. The CDR3 is made up of 14 amino acids. The CDR3 loop reads CASSPPRGATEAFF. DNA for the CDR3: TGTGCCAGCAGCCCCCCCCGGGGGGCCACTGAAGCTTTCTTT.